The next 20 T cell receptor beta chains were all read from a single sample in a study of T cells in Graves' hyperthyroidism and ophthalmopathy. Authors of the study amplified TCR beta CDR3 regions from RNA transcripts. The TCR CDR3 was amplified in a first-round RT-PCR using the HTBI primer set. A single record per CDR3 protein comes from TCRdb applying MiXCR to the multiplex PCR reads. The sample has over 650,000 distinct CDR3 sequences, over 15% seen once. Sequencing was performed on blood. Receptors were obtained from a man younger than 30 with Graves' hyperthyroidism.

This chain uses TRBV5-1 with TRBJ2-7; a possible D gene is TRBD2 (7 bases). V shed 0 bases and J shed 4 bases, with 14 bases lying between them. There are 15 residues in the CDR3. Germline lookup yields CDR1 SGHRS and CDR2 YFSETQ. This chain's CDR3 is CASSLGGLADYEQYF. CDR3 sequence (DNA): TGCGCCAGCAGCTTGGGGGGGCTAGCGGATTACGAGCAGTACTTC.

At least ten counts were recorded for this clonotype. The rearrangement links TRBV28 to TRBJ2-3; 10 nucleotides line up with TRBD2. CDR3 size: 15 residues. V shed 6 bases, J shed 9 bases, and the junction held 12 bases outside the gene matches. The V gene's germline CDR1 is MDHEN and CDR2 SYDVKM. CDR3 sequence: CASRASGRQRGTQYF. The CDR3 region has the DNA TGTGCCAGCAGGGCTAGCGGGAGACAGCGGGGAACGCAGTATTTT. Combining the CDR3 with reference TRBV28 and TRBJ2-3 gives the whole variable domain DVKVTQSSRYLVKRTGEKVFLECVQDMDHENMFWYRQDPGLGLRLIYFSYDVKMKEKGDIPEGYSVSREKKERFSLILESASTNQTSMYLCASRASGRQRGTQYFGPGTRLTVL.

The table lists this clonotype with many counts. J is TRBJ2-3 and V is TRBV12-3 or TRBV12-4; 8 bases are shared with TRBD2. The CDR3 totals 16 residues. V dropped 6 bases and J dropped 2; count of bases not matched to a gene: 10. CDR3 region: CASRSGGRDYTDTQYF. DNA of the CDR3: TGTGCCAGCAGGTCGGGGGGGCGGGACTACACAGATACGCAGTATTTT.

This clonotype was counted between two and nine times. This chain connects TRBV18 to TRBJ2-7; no reliable D call. Germline V gene data show CDR1 as KGHSH and CDR2 as LQKENI. The length of the CDR3 is 14 residues. V was trimmed by 0 bases and J by 5 bases, leaving 11 bases between them. As DNA, the CDR3 is TGTGCCAGCTCACCACCGAGTTCCGCCAACGAGCAGTACTTC. Translated, it gives CASSPPSSANEQYF.

The chain uses TRBV28 and TRBJ2-7, with a weak D call TRBD2 (6 bases). The CDR3 has 14 residues. CDR1 and CDR2 from the germline V gene are MDHEN and SYDVKM. V was trimmed by 5 bases and J by 2 bases, leaving 13 bases between them. CDR3 sequence (DNA): TGTGCCAGCAGTCCCAAGGGACTGACCTACGAGCAGTACTTC. It is translated as CASSPKGLTYEQYF.

The sample holds one count of this clonotype. This may stem from a read error, because a much larger clone lies one nucleotide away. The gene calls are TRBV27 and TRBJ1-1; possible D gene TRBD1, 6 bases. The germline CDR1 and CDR2 sequences are MNHEY and SMNVEV (reference sequence). The CDR3 is 16 residues long. CDR3 in DNA: TGTGCCAGCAGACGCTTTACAGGGTCGGCGAACACTGGAGCTTTCTTT. Translated, it gives CASRRFTGSANTGAFF.

There are many counts of this clonotype. The rearrangement joins TRBV6-1 to TRBJ1-1, with 12 bases fitting TRBD1. Germline V gene data show CDR1 as MNHNS and CDR2 as SASEGT. This CDR3 spans 16 amino acids. J was trimmed by 9 bases and V by 5 bases; bases with no gene match: 13. The CDR3 DNA is TGTGCCAGCAGTACGCCGGGACAGGGGGCGCGGTTGAAAGCTTTCTTT. It codes for CASSTPGQGARLKAFF.

Only a few counts were recorded for this clonotype. The chain joins TRBV12-3 or TRBV12-4 to TRBJ2-2; 11 nucleotides agree with TRBD2. The CDR3 totals 16 residues. J was trimmed by 5 bases and V by 5 bases; bases with no gene match: 7. CDR3 nucleotide sequence: TGTGCCAGCAGTCTCACTAGCGGGAGTTTTACCGGGGAGCTGTTTTTT. Translated, it gives CASSLTSGSFTGELFF.

This clonotype was found many times. The V and J genes are TRBV12-3 or TRBV12-4 and TRBJ2-7, with 8 bases matching TRBD2. This CDR3 comprises 18 residues. The trim removed 2 bases at V and 4 bases at J, leaving 16 bases unmatched. The CDR3 spells CASSLSRAGLVSGYEQYF. The CDR3 coding sequence is TGTGCCAGCAGTTTAAGTAGGGCGGGACTAGTCAGCGGTTACGAGCAGTACTTC.

This clonotype was detected only a few times. The rearrangement joins TRBV5-1 to TRBJ2-1, with TRBD2 identical over 10 bases. CDR3 length: 15 residues. Germline-derived CDR1 and CDR2 are SGHRS and YFSETQ. Unmatched junction bases numbered 6, after V lost 4 bases and J lost 5 bases. The CDR3 reads CASSTAGGGHNEQFF. The CDR3 bases are TGCGCCAGCAGCACAGCGGGAGGGGGCCACAATGAGCAGTTCTTC.

This clonotype was seen ten or more times. The chain combines TRBV30 with TRBJ2-5, with TRBD1 identical over 7 bases. The CDR3 is 14 residues long. The ends lost 7 bases at V and 2 bases at J; junction bases unmatched: 10. Germline V gene sequence: CDR1 GTSNPN, CDR2 SVGIG (reference sequence). CDR3: CAFLQGIGQETQYF. In nucleotides, the CDR3 is TGTGCCTTCTTACAGGGGATCGGGCAAGAGACCCAGTACTTC.

The table lists this clonotype with many counts. A much larger clone lies one base from this, so it may be a read error. The chain uses TRBV7-9 and TRBJ2-7; 7 bases are shared with TRBD1. Losses at the gene ends were 5 bases for V and 3 bases for J; bases not matched to a gene: 4. The CDR3 has 13 residues. Germline values: CDR1 SEHNR, CDR2 FQNEAQ (reference sequence). The CDR3 DNA reads TGTGCCAGCAGCCGGGACAGCTACTACGAGCAGTACTTC. This gives the protein CASSRDSYYEQYF.

Remarks on this clonotype: Since the CDR3 does not end with the conserved phenylalanine or tryptophan, this likely comes from a read error. V usage is TRBV20-1 and J usage is TRBJ2-1, with TRBD2 matching over 13 bases. The CDR3 is 16 residues long. Losses at the gene ends were 1 base for V and 3 bases for J; bases not matched to a gene: 3. Germline V gives CDR1 DFQATT, CDR2 SNEGSKA (reference sequence). CDR3 sequence reads: CSARGLAGGNYNEQFS. CDR3 nucleotides: TGCAGTGCTAGAGGACTAGCGGGAGGAAACTACAATGAGCAGTTCTCC.

The CDR3 nucleotides read TGTGCCAGCAGTCCCGGGACCACCGGGTCAGATACGCAGTATTTT. The encoded protein is CASSPGTTGSDTQYF. V usage is TRBV7-2 and J usage is TRBJ2-3; D tentatively fits TRBD1 or TRBD2 (5 bases each). From germline, CDR1 is SGHTA and CDR2 FQGNSA. The V end was cut by 6 bases, the J end by 4 bases, with 17 bases between. There are 15 residues in the CDR3. Full variable domain (outside the CDR3, taken from reference TRBV7-2 and TRBJ2-3): GAGVSQSPSNKVTEKGKDVELRCDPISGHTALYWYRQSLGQGLEFLIYFQGNSAPDKSGLPSDRFSAERTGGSVSTLTIQRTQQEDSAVYLCASSPGTTGSDTQYFGPGTRLTVL.

This clonotype was recorded at least ten times. This CDR3 is CASSLTRVTEAFF. The CDR3 DNA follows: TGTGCCAGCAGCTTAACGAGGGTCACTGAAGCTTTCTTT. The gene calls are TRBV11-2 and TRBJ1-1; no reliable D call. The germline V gene has CDR1 SGHAT and CDR2 FQNNGV. This CDR3 spans 13 amino acids. Trimming cost V 2 bases and J 4 bases, with 8 bases left between them. The entire variable domain, with the rest obtained from reference TRBV11-2 and TRBJ1-1, is as follows: EAGVAQSPRYKIIEKRQSVAFWCNPISGHATLYWYQQILGQGPKLLIQFQNNGVVDDSQLPKDRFSAERLKGVDSTLKIQPAKLEDSAVYLCASSLTRVTEAFFGQGTRLTVV.

This clonotype was seen only a few times. The chain is built from TRBV6-1 and TRBJ2-7; D is unclear. From germline, CDR1 is MNHNS and CDR2 SASEGT. V was shortened by 2 bases and J by 2 bases, with 13 bases between the two germline ends. The CDR3 has 15 residues. CDR3 sequence reads: CASSEPGQAPYEQYF. DNA of the CDR3: TGTGCCAGCAGTGAACCAGGCCAAGCACCCTACGAGCAGTACTTC.

This clonotype has more than one count but fewer than ten. This chain connects TRBV29-1 to TRBJ2-2; 7 bases map to TRBD1. After removal of 0 bases from V and 3 bases from J, the junction contained 4 bases not matched to a gene. The CDR3 is made up of 15 amino acids. Germline loops: CDR1 SQVTM, CDR2 ANQGSEA. The CDR3: CSVEDRQGDTGELFF. DNA of the CDR3: TGCAGCGTTGAAGATAGACAGGGCGACACCGGGGAGCTGTTTTTT.

The chain couples TRBV7-3 to TRBJ1-1, with D possibly matching TRBD1 (6 bases). The V gene's germline CDR1 is SGHTA and CDR2 FQGTGA. The CDR3 is 14 amino acids. Trimming shortened V by 6 bases and J by 5 bases, and 16 bases separated the two germline ends. In DNA, the CDR3 is TGTGCCAGCAGTCGCTTAGGGGGGAGTACTGAAGCTTTCTTT. Its translation: CASSRLGGSTEAFF.

This clonotype was detected ten times or more. The chain couples TRBV12-3 or TRBV12-4 to TRBJ2-1, with 7 bases identical to TRBD1. The CDR3 is 14 residues long. J lost 5 bases, V lost 6 bases, and 7 bases had no gene match. CDR3 protein: CASSRRQGDNEQFF. CDR3 coding DNA: TGTGCCAGCAGCCGTAGACAGGGTGACAATGAGCAGTTCTTC.

CDR3 in DNA: TGTGCCAGCTTCAGGGCGATGGGTAGTCGGGAGCAGTACTTC. This codes for CASFRAMGSREQYF. This chain joins TRBV5-6 and TRBJ2-7; D may be TRBD1 (5 bases). V dropped 7 bases and J dropped 7 bases, with 21 bases sitting between them. In germline, CDR1 is SGHDT, CDR2 YYEEEE. The CDR3 totals 14 residues. Variable domain in full (rest from reference TRBV5-6 and TRBJ2-7): DAGVTQSPTHLIKTRGQQVTLRCSPKSGHDTVSWYQQALGQGPQFIFQYYEEEERQRGNFPDRFSGHQFPNYSSELNVNALLLGDSALYLCASFRAMGSREQYFGPGTRLTVT.